Listed below are T cell receptor beta chains from one sample, sequenced in a study of shared clonotypes between healthy human individuals. Sequenced by immunoSEQ multiplex PCR; TCRdb stores in-frame clones only, minus some. The sample has 2 million to 2.5 million clones; approximately 96% are singletons. Material for sequencing was naive CD4+ T cells sorted from blood. The receptors originated from a man between 18 and 35 years old in good health. Each CDR3 is given with its conserved first and last residue. The D gene is left open where the match is weak. For some rows the clone size is stated as once, few or many, or as a class when expanded; others skip it.

j_gene,d_gene,abundance,v_gene,CDR3nt,CDR3aa
TRBJ2-7,TRBD1,-,TRBV7-2,TGTGCCAGCAGCCGGACGGACAGGGGCTACGAGCAGTACTTC,CASSRTDRGYEQYF
TRBJ1-1,TRBD1,-,TRBV6-6,TGTGCCAGCAGTACCTCGACAGGGGGCAAAGCTTTCTTT,CASSTSTGGKAFF
TRBJ1-6,TRBD1,few,TRBV18,TGTGCCAGCTCGACAGGGGGAGTCTGGTATAATTCACCCCTCCACTTT,CASSTGGVWYNSPLHF
TRBJ1-2,-,-,TRBV2,TGTGCCAGCAGTGAAGGGGCTGACTATGGCTACACCTTC,CASSEGADYGYTF
TRBJ1-5,-,-,TRBV19,TGTGCCAGTAGTATCCACAAGTCCTATAGCAATCAGCCCCAGCATTTT,CASSIHKSYSNQPQHF
TRBJ1-5,-,-,TRBV30,TGTGCCTGGAGTTCTGATAGCAATCAGCCCCAGCATTTT,CAWSSDSNQPQHF
TRBJ2-1,TRBD2,-,TRBV2,TGTGCCAGCAGGCAACTAGCGGGAGTAGGGAATGAGCAGTTCTTC,CASRQLAGVGNEQFF
TRBJ1-2,-,-,TRBV10-3,TGTGCCATCAGTGAGTCTTTGGACAGTCTCTATGGCTACACCTTC,CAISESLDSLYGYTF
TRBJ2-2,-,-,TRBV7-6,TGTGCCAGCAGCCCGATGGGAGCCGGGGAGCTGTTTTTT,CASSPMGAGELFF
TRBJ1-2,TRBD1,-,TRBV2,TGTGCCAGCAGCCTGCAGGGGGCTGGATATGGCTACACCTTC,CASSLQGAGYGYTF
TRBJ2-5,TRBD2,-,TRBV18,TGTGCCAGCTCACCCGGAGTAGCGGGCCCCCAAGAGACCCAGTACTTC,CASSPGVAGPQETQYF
TRBJ2-2,-,-,TRBV5-1,TGCGCCAGCAGCTTGGGGCCCTTAGTTTACACCGGGGAGCTGTTTTTT,CASSLGPLVYTGELFF
TRBJ1-6,-,-,TRBV4-2,TGTGCCAGCAGCCAAGATAAGAGCGAAGGGTCACCCCTCCACTTT,CASSQDKSEGSPLHF
TRBJ2-3,-,-,TRBV19,TGTGCCAGTAGTATCGGAGGGGGGGCCGTGGATACGCAGTATTTT,CASSIGGGAVDTQYF
TRBJ1-6,-,-,TRBV18,TGTGCCAGCTCAACGGATAGCTCCTATAATTCACCCCTCCACTTT,CASSTDSSYNSPLHF
TRBJ2-1,TRBD2,-,TRBV29-1,TGCAGCTTCATCCGCGGGACTAGCGGGGGGCCGAGCTCCTACAATGAGCAGTTCTTC,CSFIRGTSGGPSSYNEQFF
TRBJ1-4,-,-,TRBV10-3,TGTGCCATCAGCCCTTCTGGGGGAGGTAATGAAAAACTGTTTTTT,CAISPSGGGNEKLFF
TRBJ1-3,-,-,TRBV2,TGTGCCAGCAGTGATGGCAGCCTTGGAGGAAACACCATATATTTT,CASSDGSLGGNTIYF
TRBJ2-3,-,-,TRBV5-4,TGTGCCAGCAGCGAAGGACTGCCATCACGCACAGATACGCAGTATTTT,CASSEGLPSRTDTQYF
TRBJ2-3,-,-,TRBV5-4,TGTGCCAGCAGCTCGCAGGGGTCAGATACGCAGTATTTT,CASSSQGSDTQYF
TRBJ2-2,TRBD2,-,TRBV5-1,TGCGCCAGCAGAAGGGTAGCGGGAGGGCCGGTTCTCGCCGGGGAGCTGTTTTTT,CASRRVAGGPVLAGELFF
TRBJ2-4,-,-,TRBV11-3,TGTGCCAGCAGCTTAGGAGGGAATATTCAGTACTTC,CASSLGGNIQYF
TRBJ1-1,TRBD1,-,TRBV19,TGTGCCAGTAGTGATAGGGGACAGGGGAGGACCCGTGAAGCTTTCTTT,CASSDRGQGRTREAFF